This T cell receptor beta chain was documented in a study of immune evolution from preneoplasia to lung adenocarcinoma. The germline gives CDR1 MDHEN, CDR2 SYDVKM. Trimming shortened V by 7 bases and J by 9 bases, and 22 bases separated the two germline ends. There are 15 residues in the CDR3. The data were produced by immunoSEQ multiplex PCR, yet TCRdb's version contains in-frame clones alone and is incomplete. Here the sample spans over 2,000 clones, around 75% being singletons. Each case's diagnosis was confirmed by two pathologists on H&E. The rearrangement joins TRBV28 to TRBJ2-1; D is unresolved. The receptor was derived from a person aged 55-80 years with lung adenocarcinoma. The sample comprised FFPE minimally invasive lung adenocarcinoma tissue. The CDR3 DNA is TGTGCCAGCACGGTACCGGGCCCCAATTCCGCTGAGCAGTTCTTC. It codes for CASTVPGPNSAEQFF.